What follows describes a single T cell receptor (beta chain). Its matching antigen is unknown. The CDR3 totals 13 residues. CDR1 is SQVTM and CDR2 is ANQGSEA in the germline V gene. Losses at the gene ends were 5 bases for V and 6 bases for J; bases not matched to a gene: 8. The sample comes from a study of cytomegalovirus exposure and HLA in healthy donors. Study-wide points: CMV serostatus alone was available as immune exposure information.

13 Jbeta primers and 60 Vbeta primers were used for the PCR. Sequencing used immunoSEQ multiplex PCR; TCRdb keeps in-frame clones, though not all of them. The sample yields about 130,000 clones, roughly 62% seen once. J is TRBJ2-3 and V is TRBV29-1, with TRBD2 matching over 7 bases. The receptor's source is a man aged 25 to 40 in good health and CMV-seropositive. Sequenced sample: PBMCs. The CDR3 DNA reads as TGCAGCGTTCGAGCGGGGCCCAGGGATACGCAGTATTTT. Translated, it gives CSVRAGPRDTQYF.